Following are 10 T cell receptor beta chains from one sample sequenced in a study of identical twins. TCRdb re-called the 5' RACE reads with MiXCR, one entry per CDR3 protein. The data contain hundreds of thousands of distinct CDR3 sequences, 9% to 15% of them seen just once; the ten biggest clones take up around 6.9%. The same data also went into a second study, on yellow fever vaccine responses in identical twins.

Sequenced: CD8+ T cells sorted from blood. Receptors were obtained from a woman younger than 30 in good health.

The rearrangement joins TRBV15 to TRBJ2-7, with TRBD2 as a possible D gene (6 bases). Per the germline V gene, CDR1 is LNHNV and CDR2 is YYDKDF (reference sequence). The germline V and J ends were trimmed by 4 bases and 6 bases, with 19 bases remaining between them. CDR3 size: 15 residues. The CDR3 sequence is CATSKPTREMGEQYV. The CDR3, as DNA: TGTGCCACCAGCAAGCCGACTAGGGAGATGGGCGAGCAGTACGTC.

This clonotype was detected only a few times. V gene TRBV5-1 combines with J gene TRBJ2-2, with D possibly being TRBD1 (6 bases). Germline values: CDR1 SGHRS, CDR2 YFSETQ. V lost 6 bases and J lost 5, with 20 bases in between. The CDR3 runs 16 residues. CDR3 protein: CASNPWAGEETGELFF. CDR3 bases: TGCGCCAGCAACCCATGGGCAGGGGAAGAAACCGGGGAGCTGTTTTTT.

The CDR3 DNA sequence: TGTGCCATCAGTGAGTGGGACGAAAACACTGAAGCTTTCTTT. It translates to CAISEWDENTEAFF. The J gene is TRBJ1-1, the V gene TRBV10-3, with D tentatively TRBD1 (5 bases). Trimming took 1 base from V and 2 from J, leaving 8 bases between them. CDR1 and CDR2 (germline): ENHRY, SYGVKD. The CDR3 is 14 amino acids.

This clonotype has at least ten counts. The gene calls are TRBV29-1 and TRBJ2-1; the match to TRBD2 covers 12 bases. The germline CDR1 and CDR2 sequences are SQVTM and ANQGSEA. The ends lost 3 bases at V and 2 bases at J; junction bases unmatched: 8. The CDR3 covers 17 residues. As DNA, the CDR3 is TGCAGCGTTGATGCTAGCGGGAGGGCCCCCACCTACAATGAGCAGTTCTTC. This encodes CSVDASGRAPTYNEQFF.

J is TRBJ2-7 and V is TRBV4-2; D possibly corresponds to TRBD1 (6 bases). Per germline, CDR1 LGHNA and CDR2 YNFKEQ. The CDR3 has 15 residues. Trimming stripped 0 bases from V and 3 bases from J, with 12 bases between. This CDR3 reads CASSQEWRGGYEQYF. CDR3 bases: TGTGCCAGCAGCCAAGAATGGAGAGGGGGCTACGAGCAGTACTTC.

This clonotype was picked up a small number of times. This chain joins TRBV5-1 and TRBJ2-1, with 12 bases fitting TRBD2. The CDR3 runs to 15 residues. After removal of 3 bases from V and 2 bases from J, the junction contained 0 bases not matched to a gene. Per germline, CDR1 SGHRS and CDR2 YFSETQ. The CDR3 is CASSWTSGTYNEQFF. CDR3 DNA: TGCGCCAGCAGCTGGACTAGCGGGACCTACAATGAGCAGTTCTTC.

This clonotype was seen only a few times. V and J are TRBV19 and TRBJ2-2; the D is unclear. Germline assignment: CDR1 LNHDA and CDR2 SQIVND (reference sequence). V was shortened by 0 bases and J by 4 bases, with 12 bases between the two germline ends. The length of the CDR3 is 16 residues. The CDR3 coding sequence is TGTGCCAGTAGTATAGAGGTTTGGGCTAGCACCGGGGAGCTGTTTTTT. Translation gives CASSIEVWASTGELFF. The full variable domain, in which reference TRBV19 and TRBJ2-2 provide the parts outside the CDR3, is DGGITQSPKYLFRKEGQNVTLSCEQNLNHDAMYWYRQDPGQGLRLIYYSQIVNDFQKGDIAEGYSVSREKKESFPLTVTSAQKNPTAFYLCASSIEVWASTGELFFGEGSRLTVL.

This clonotype was seen more than once but under ten times. The chain links TRBV27 to TRBJ2-7; 7 bases are a match to TRBD1. The CDR3 has 16 amino acids. Germline V CDR1 and CDR2: MNHEY, SMNVEV (reference sequence). The J segment lost 2 bases and the V segment lost 0 bases, leaving 7 bases of the junction unmatched. The CDR3 DNA is TGTGCCAGCAGTTTATCAACCGGGACAGTGGCCTACGAGCAGTACTTC. Translation gives CASSLSTGTVAYEQYF.

The V call is TRBV12-3 or TRBV12-4, the J call TRBJ1-1, with D possibly matching TRBD1 (5 bases). V lost 6 bases and J lost 8, with 16 bases in between. The CDR3 is 13 amino acids. The DNA of the CDR3 is TGTGCCAGCAGCCCGGTTTATGGACAAGAAGCTTTCTTT. Translated, it gives CASSPVYGQEAFF.

The chain employs TRBV7-9 and TRBJ2-7; the match to TRBD2 covers 14 bases. The germline V gene has CDR1 SEHNR and CDR2 FQNEAQ (reference sequence). The V and J ends lost 2 bases and 5 bases, in that order; junction bases with no gene match: 8. The CDR3 extends over 17 amino acids. CDR3 sequence (DNA): TGTGCCAGCAGCTTAATGGGACTAGCGGGAGTCACCCACGAGCAGTACTTC. Translating it yields CASSLMGLAGVTHEQYF. Using reference TRBV7-9 and TRBJ2-7 for the parts outside the CDR3, the full variable domain is DTGVSQNPRHKITKRGQNVTFRCDPISEHNRLYWYRQTLGQGPEFLTYFQNEAQLEKSRLLSDRFSAERPKGSFSTLEIQRTEQGDSAMYLCASSLMGLAGVTHEQYFGPGTRLTVT.